This T cell receptor (beta chain) was sequenced in a study of shared clonotypes between healthy human individuals. Notes on the study in general: The rarefaction results pointed to incomplete sorted-subset sequencing despite large depth.

In the authors' workflow: Quality scores were absent from the junction-only immunoSEQ sequences, so filtering differed. Assay used: immunoSEQ multiplex PCR; TCRdb lists only in-frame clones, some missing. D and trimming come from the DNA, and the V and J calls and clone size come from that table. The table includes about 1 million clones, more than 75% detected once. There are 15 residues in the CDR3. Trimming cost V 4 bases and J 2 bases; bases outside gene matches: 3. Per the germline V gene, CDR1 is LGHNA and CDR2 is YSLEER. A remark on this clone: Its antigen is currently unknown.

The rearrangement joins TRBV4-3 to TRBJ1-3; 9 bases fit TRBD1. Material for sequencing was memory CD4+ T cells from PBMCs. Subset given: CD45RA-negative fraction. The origin of this receptor is a man in his late teens or twenties in good health. Some clones in this sample may be carry-over from other donors' samples. CDR3 DNA sequence: TGCGCCAGCAGCCCCGGGGACAGGGCTGGAAACACCATATATTTT. It encodes CASSPGDRAGNTIYF.